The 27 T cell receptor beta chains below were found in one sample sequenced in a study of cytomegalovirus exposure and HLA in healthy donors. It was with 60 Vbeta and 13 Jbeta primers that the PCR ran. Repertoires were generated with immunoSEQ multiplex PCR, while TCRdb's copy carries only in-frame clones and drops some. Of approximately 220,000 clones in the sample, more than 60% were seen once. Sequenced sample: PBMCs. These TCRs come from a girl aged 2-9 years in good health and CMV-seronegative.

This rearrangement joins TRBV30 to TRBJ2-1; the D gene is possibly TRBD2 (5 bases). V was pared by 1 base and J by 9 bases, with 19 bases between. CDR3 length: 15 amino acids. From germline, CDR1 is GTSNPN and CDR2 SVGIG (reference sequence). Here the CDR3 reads CAWSDGLATPSEQFF. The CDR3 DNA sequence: TGTGCCTGGAGTGATGGTCTAGCCACCCCTTCTGAGCAGTTCTTC.

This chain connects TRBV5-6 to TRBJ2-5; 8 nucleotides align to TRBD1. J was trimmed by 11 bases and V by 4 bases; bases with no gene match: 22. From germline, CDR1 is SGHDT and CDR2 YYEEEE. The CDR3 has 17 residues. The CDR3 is CASSQVRERTGLGEQYF. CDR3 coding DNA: TGTGCCAGCAGCCAGGTCCGGGAGCGGACAGGGTTGGGTGAGCAGTACTTC.

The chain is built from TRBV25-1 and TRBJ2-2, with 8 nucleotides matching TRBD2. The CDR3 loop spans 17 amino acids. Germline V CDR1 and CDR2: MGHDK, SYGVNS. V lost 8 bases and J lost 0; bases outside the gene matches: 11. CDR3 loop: CASSREGGGTNTGELFF. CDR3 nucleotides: TGTGCCAGCTCCCGGGAGGGCGGGGGGACGAACACCGGGGAGCTGTTTTTT.

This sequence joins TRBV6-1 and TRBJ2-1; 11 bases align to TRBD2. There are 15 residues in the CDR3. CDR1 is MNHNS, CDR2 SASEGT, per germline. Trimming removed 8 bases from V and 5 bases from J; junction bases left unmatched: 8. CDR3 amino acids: CASFRGTSGNNEQFF. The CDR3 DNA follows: TGTGCCAGCTTTAGGGGGACTAGCGGTAACAATGAGCAGTTCTTC.

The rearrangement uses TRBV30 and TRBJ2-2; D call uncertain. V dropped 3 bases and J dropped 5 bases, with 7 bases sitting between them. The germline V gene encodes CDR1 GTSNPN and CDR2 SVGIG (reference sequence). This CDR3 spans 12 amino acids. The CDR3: CAWRRGTGELFF. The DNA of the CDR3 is TGTGCCTGGAGACGAGGAACCGGGGAGCTGTTTTTT.

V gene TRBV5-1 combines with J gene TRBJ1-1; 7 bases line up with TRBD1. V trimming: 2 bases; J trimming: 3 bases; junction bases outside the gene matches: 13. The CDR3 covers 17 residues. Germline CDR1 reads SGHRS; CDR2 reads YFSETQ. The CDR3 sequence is CASSFTTGLLGDTEAFF. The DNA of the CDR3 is TGCGCCAGCAGCTTCACGACAGGGCTACTTGGGGACACTGAAGCTTTCTTT.

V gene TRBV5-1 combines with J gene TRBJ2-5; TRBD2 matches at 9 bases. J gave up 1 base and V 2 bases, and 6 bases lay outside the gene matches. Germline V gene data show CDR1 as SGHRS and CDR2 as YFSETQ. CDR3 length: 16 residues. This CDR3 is CASSFSTSGPQETQYF. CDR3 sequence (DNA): TGCGCCAGCAGCTTTAGCACTAGCGGGCCCCAAGAGACCCAGTACTTC.

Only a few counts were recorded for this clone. The CDR3, as DNA: TGTGCCAGCAGTCTGGACGGGGAAGGCTACACCTTC. Translated: CASSLDGEGYTF. J is TRBJ1-2 and V is TRBV5-4; D is undetermined. The CDR3 is made up of 12 amino acids. CDR1 and CDR2 (germline): SGHNT, YYREEE (reference sequence). V lost 5 bases, J lost 8 bases, and 13 bases lay in between.

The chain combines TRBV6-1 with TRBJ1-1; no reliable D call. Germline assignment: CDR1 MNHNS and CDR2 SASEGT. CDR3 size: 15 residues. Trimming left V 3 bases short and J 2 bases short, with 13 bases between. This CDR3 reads CASSEAPGLNTEAFF. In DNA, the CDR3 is TGTGCCAGCAGTGAGGCCCCAGGACTTAACACTGAAGCTTTCTTT.

This chain's CDR3 is CASGLVFREERTDTQYF. Written as DNA, the CDR3 is TGTGCTAGTGGTTTGGTATTCCGGGAAGAAAGGACAGATACGCAGTATTTT. J is TRBJ2-3 and V is TRBV12-5, with D maybe TRBD2 (5 bases). In germline, CDR1 is LGHNT, CDR2 FRNRAP. This CDR3 contains 17 residues. Trimming stripped 0 bases from V and 3 bases from J, with 16 bases between. Full variable domain (outside the CDR3, taken from reference TRBV12-5 and TRBJ2-3): DARVTQTPRHKVTEMGQEVTMRCQPILGHNTVFWYRQTMMQGLELLAYFRNRAPLDDSGMPKDRFSAEMPDATLATLKIQPSEPRDSAVYFCASGLVFREERTDTQYFGPGTRLTVL.

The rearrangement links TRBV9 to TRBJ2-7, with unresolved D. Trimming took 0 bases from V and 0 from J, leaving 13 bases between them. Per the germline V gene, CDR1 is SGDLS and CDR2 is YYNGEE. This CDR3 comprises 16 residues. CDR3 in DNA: TGTGCCAGCAGCGTAGGTGTTAGCCTTAGCTCCTACGAGCAGTACTTC. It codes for CASSVGVSLSSYEQYF. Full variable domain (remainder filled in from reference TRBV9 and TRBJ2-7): DSGVTQTPKHLITATGQRVTLRCSPRSGDLSVYWYQQSLDQGLQFLIQYYNGEERAKGNILERFSAQQFPDLHSELNLSSLELGDSALYFCASSVGVSLSSYEQYFGPGTRLTVT.

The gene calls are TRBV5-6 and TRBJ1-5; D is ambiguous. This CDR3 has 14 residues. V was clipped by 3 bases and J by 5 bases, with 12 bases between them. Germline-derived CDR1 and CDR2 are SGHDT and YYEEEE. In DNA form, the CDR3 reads TGTGCCAGCAGCTCCGGGATGGGAGATCAGCCCCAGCATTTT. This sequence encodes CASSSGMGDQPQHF.

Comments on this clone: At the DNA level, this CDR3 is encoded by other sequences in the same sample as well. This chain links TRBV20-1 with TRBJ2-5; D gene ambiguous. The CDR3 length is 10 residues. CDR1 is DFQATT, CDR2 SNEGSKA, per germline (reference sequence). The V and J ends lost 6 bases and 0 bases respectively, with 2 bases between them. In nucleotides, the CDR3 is TGCAGTGCCTACCAAGAGACCCAGTACTTC. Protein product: CSAYQETQYF.

The CDR3 protein is CAISESSGNTKNIQYF. CDR3 DNA: TGTGCCATCAGTGAGTCGTCAGGGAATACCAAAAACATTCAGTACTTC. V is TRBV10-3 and J is TRBJ2-4; D is possibly TRBD1 (5 bases). V was pared by 0 bases and J by 2 bases, with 11 bases between. The germline V gene has CDR1 ENHRY and CDR2 SYGVKD. CDR3 length: 16 residues.

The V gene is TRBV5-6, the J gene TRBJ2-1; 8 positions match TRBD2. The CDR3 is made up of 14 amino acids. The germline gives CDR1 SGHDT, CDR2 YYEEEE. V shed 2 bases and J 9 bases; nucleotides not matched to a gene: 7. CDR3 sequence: CASSLYSGGVEQFF. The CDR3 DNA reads TGTGCCAGCAGCTTATACAGCGGGGGAGTTGAGCAGTTCTTC.

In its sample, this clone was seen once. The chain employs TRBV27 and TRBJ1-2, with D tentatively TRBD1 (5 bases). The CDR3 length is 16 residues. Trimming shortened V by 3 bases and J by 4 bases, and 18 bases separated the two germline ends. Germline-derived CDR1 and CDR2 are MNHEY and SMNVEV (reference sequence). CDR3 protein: CASSLGSAGHPYGYTF. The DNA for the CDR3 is TGTGCCAGCAGTTTGGGTTCTGCAGGACACCCCTATGGCTACACCTTC.

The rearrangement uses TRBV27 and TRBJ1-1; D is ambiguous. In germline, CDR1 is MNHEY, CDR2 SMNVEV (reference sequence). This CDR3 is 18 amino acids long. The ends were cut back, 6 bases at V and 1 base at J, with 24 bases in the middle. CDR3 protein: CASSTNNLVPNPNTEAFF. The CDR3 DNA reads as TGTGCCAGCAGCACTAATAACCTGGTCCCAAACCCGAACACTGAAGCTTTCTTT.

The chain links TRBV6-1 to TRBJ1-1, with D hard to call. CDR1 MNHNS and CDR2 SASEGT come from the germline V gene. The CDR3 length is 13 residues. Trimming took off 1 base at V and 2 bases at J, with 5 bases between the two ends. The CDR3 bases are TGTGCCAGCAGTGAAGAGCTAAACACTGAAGCTTTCTTT. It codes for CASSEELNTEAFF.

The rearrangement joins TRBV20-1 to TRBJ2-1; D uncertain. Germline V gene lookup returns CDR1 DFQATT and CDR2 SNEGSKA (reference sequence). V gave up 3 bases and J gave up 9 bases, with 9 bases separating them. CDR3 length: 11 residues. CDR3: CSASFPVEQFF. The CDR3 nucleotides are TGCAGTGCTAGTTTTCCGGTTGAGCAGTTCTTC.

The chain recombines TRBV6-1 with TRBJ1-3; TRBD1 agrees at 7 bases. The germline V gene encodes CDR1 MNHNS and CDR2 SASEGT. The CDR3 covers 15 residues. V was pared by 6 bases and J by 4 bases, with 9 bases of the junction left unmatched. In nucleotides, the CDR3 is TGTGCCAGCAGCATACAGAGAGGGGGCGGAAACACCATATATTTT. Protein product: CASSIQRGGGNTIYF.

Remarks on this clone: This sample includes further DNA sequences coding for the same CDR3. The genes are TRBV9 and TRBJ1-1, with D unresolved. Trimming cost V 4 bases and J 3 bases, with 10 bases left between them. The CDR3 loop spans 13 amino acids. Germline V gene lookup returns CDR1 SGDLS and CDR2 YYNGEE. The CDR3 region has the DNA TGTGCCAGCAGCCCCCCGGTTGACACTGAAGCTTTCTTT. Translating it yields CASSPPVDTEAFF.

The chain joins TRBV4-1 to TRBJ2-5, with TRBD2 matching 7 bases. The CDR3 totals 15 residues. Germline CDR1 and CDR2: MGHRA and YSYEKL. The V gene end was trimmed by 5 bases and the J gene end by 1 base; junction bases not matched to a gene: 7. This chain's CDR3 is CASSRTRTSQETQYF. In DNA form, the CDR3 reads TGCGCCAGCAGCAGGACCCGGACTAGCCAAGAGACCCAGTACTTC.

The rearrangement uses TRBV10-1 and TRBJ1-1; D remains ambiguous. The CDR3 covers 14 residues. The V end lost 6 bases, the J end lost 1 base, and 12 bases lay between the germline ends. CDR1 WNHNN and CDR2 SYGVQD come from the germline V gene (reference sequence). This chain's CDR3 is CASSGGLGNTEAFF. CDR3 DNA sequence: TGCGCCAGCAGCGGCGGGCTTGGGAACACTGAAGCTTTCTTT.

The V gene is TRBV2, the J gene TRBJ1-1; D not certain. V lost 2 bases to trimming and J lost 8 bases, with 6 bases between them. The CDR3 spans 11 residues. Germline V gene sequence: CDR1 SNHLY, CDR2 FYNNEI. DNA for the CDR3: TGTGCCAGCAGTGAATATCAGGAAGCTTTCTTT. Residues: CASSEYQEAFF.

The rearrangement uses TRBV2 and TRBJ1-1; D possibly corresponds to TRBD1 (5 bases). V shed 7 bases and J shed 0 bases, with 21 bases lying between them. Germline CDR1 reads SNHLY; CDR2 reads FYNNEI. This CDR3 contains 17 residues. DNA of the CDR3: TGTGCCAGCAATTTCTTCACCGGGACTCCAATGAACACTGAAGCTTTCTTT. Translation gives CASNFFTGTPMNTEAFF.

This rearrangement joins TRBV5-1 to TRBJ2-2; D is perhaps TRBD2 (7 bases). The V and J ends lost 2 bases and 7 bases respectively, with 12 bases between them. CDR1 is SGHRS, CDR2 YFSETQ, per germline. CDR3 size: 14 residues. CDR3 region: CASSLGGVGGELFF. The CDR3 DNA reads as TGCGCCAGCAGCTTAGGGGGGGTCGGCGGGGAGCTGTTTTTT. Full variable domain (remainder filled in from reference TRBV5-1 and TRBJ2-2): KAGVTQTPRYLIKTRGQQVTLSCSPISGHRSVSWYQQTPGQGLQFLFEYFSETQRNKGNFPGRFSGRQFSNSRSEMNVSTLELGDSALYLCASSLGGVGGELFFGEGSRLTVL.

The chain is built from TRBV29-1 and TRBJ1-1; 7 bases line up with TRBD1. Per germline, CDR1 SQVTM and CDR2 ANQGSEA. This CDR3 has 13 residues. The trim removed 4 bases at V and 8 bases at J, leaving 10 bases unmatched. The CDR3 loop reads CSVGGEYRGEAFF. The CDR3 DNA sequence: TGCAGCGTTGGGGGGGAGTACAGGGGAGAAGCTTTCTTT.